This is a list of T cell receptor beta chains from one sample in a study of Graves' ophthalmopathy and Graves' hyperthyroidism. TCRdb redid the calling of the multiplex PCR reads with MiXCR, one entry per CDR3 protein. The sample consists of 400,000 to 500,000 distinct CDR3 sequences, roughly 21% of them appearing once. Material: peripheral blood. These TCRs come from a woman between 18 and 30 years old with stable Graves' hyperthyroidism. Each CDR3 is given with its conserved first and last residue. D genes are given only for firm matches. Clone size is shown for a subset of rows, as once, few, many or a class of expanded clone.

CASSQDQGQTLETQYF TGCGCCAGCAGCCAAGATCAGGGGCAGACTTTGGAGACCCAGTACTTC many TRBV4-1 - TRBJ2-5
CASSLLSGGYEQYF TGTGCCAGCAGTTTATTAAGCGGGGGCTACGAGCAGTACTTC many TRBV27 TRBD2 TRBJ2-7
CASSQDQLGGTGGLAFF TGTGCCAGCAGCCAAGATCAGCTCGGCGGGACAGGGGGCTTAGCTTTCTTT many TRBV4-2 TRBD1 TRBJ1-1
CAWSTRDSPLHF TGTGCCTGGAGTACCAGGGATTCACCCCTCCACTTT - TRBV30 - TRBJ1-6
CASSLYDTGELFF TGTGCCAGCAGCTTATACGACACCGGGGAGCTGTTTTTT many TRBV11-2 - TRBJ2-2
CASSPRGWPSNYGYTF TGTGCCAGCAGCCCCCGTGGGTGGCCATCTAACTATGGCTACACCTTC many TRBV12-3/TRBV12-4 - TRBJ1-2
CATSLGRKNNGAFF TGTGCCACCAGCCTGGGACGCAAGAACAATGGAGCTTTCTTT many TRBV15 - TRBJ1-1
CSASRGTGELFF TGCAGTGCTTCAAGGGGCACCGGGGAGCTGTTTTTT many TRBV20-1 - TRBJ2-2
CASSLLLTGGFSNQPQHF TGTGCCAGCAGTTTACTCTTAACAGGGGGCTTTAGCAATCAGCCCCAGCATTTT many TRBV28 TRBD1 TRBJ1-5
CASSAVAGGQETQYF TGTGCCAGCAGCGCCGTAGCGGGAGGGCAAGAGACCCAGTACTTC - TRBV7-2 TRBD2 TRBJ2-5
CASGTSGYGYTF TGTGCCTCGGGTACGTCGGGCTATGGCTACACCTTC many TRBV19 - TRBJ1-2
CASSPQGVEPQHF TGTGCCAGCAGTCCTCAGGGTGTGGAGCCCCAGCATTTT - TRBV2 - TRBJ1-5
CASSVESGRDYEQYF TGTGCCAGCAGCGTAGAGAGCGGCCGGGACTACGAGCAGTACTTC many TRBV9 - TRBJ2-7
CSAAFQGQPQHF TGCAGTGCTGCCTTCCAAGGACAGCCCCAGCATTTT many TRBV20-1 - TRBJ1-5
CASSRGRDSYNSPLHF TGTGCCAGCAGCCGTGGACGGGACTCCTATAATTCACCCCTCCACTTT many TRBV3-1 - TRBJ1-6
CASSRRRGTSGSYEQYF TGTGCCAGCAGTAGGCGAAGAGGGACTAGCGGGAGTTACGAGCAGTACTTC - TRBV6-2/TRBV6-3 TRBD2 TRBJ2-7
CASAPQSGGWYYGYTF TGTGCCAGCGCACCCCAGTCGGGGGGTTGGTACTATGGCTACACCTTC many TRBV6-1 - TRBJ1-2
CASSLQGQVQETKYF TGTGCCAGTAGTCTCCAAGGACAGGTCCAAGAGACCAAGTACTTC - TRBV19 TRBD1 TRBJ2-5
CASSVTSGRAPLAKNIQYF TGCGCCAGCAGCGTGACTAGCGGGAGGGCACCTCTAGCCAAAAACATTCAGTACTTC many TRBV5-1 TRBD2 TRBJ2-4
CASSSGLAGVAETQYF TGTGCCAGCAGCTCAGGACTAGCGGGAGTCGCCGAGACCCAGTACTTC - TRBV12-3/TRBV12-4 TRBD2 TRBJ2-5
CASSREGASSQPQHF TGCGCCAGCAGCCGGGAGGGGGCCTCCAGTCAGCCCCAGCATTTT many TRBV5-1 TRBD1 TRBJ1-5
CASRSQGRKNIQYF TGTGCCAGCAGGTCTCAGGGGCGCAAAAACATTCAGTACTTC many TRBV13 - TRBJ2-4
CSAVRGRAGEDQYF TGCAGTGCTGTGCGGGGACGAGCGGGAGAGGACCAGTACTTC - TRBV20-1 TRBD2 TRBJ2-7
CASNEGWTGSYEQYF TGTGCCAGCAACGAGGGTTGGACAGGATCCTACGAGCAGTACTTC many TRBV6-1 TRBD1 TRBJ2-7
CASSSDREETQYF TGTGCCAGCAGTTCCGACAGGGAAGAGACCCAGTACTTC many TRBV6-5 TRBD1 TRBJ2-5
CASSPRLAGFVTGELFF TGTGCCAGCAGCCCACGACTAGCGGGATTTGTAACCGGGGAGCTGTTTTTT - TRBV9 TRBD2 TRBJ2-2
CSVEVAGNEQYF TGCAGCGTTGAGGTCGCTGGTAACGAGCAGTACTTC many TRBV29-1 - TRBJ2-7
CASRLSETGARETQYF TGCGCCAGCAGACTAAGCGAAACCGGAGCGCGGGAGACCCAGTACTTC - TRBV4-1 - TRBJ2-5
CASSLESWGSPLHF TGTGCCAGCAGCTTAGAATCTTGGGGCTCACCCCTCCACTTT many TRBV7-8 - TRBJ1-6
CAWSVRRAGELFF TGTGCCTGGAGTGTACGGAGAGCCGGGGAGCTGTTTTTT few TRBV30 - TRBJ2-2
CASSQPGGDTEAFF TGCGCCAGCAGCCAACCAGGGGGGGACACTGAAGCTTTCTTT many TRBV4-1 TRBD1 TRBJ1-1
CSASLAGEAYEQYF TGCAGTGCTAGCCTAGCGGGAGAAGCCTACGAGCAGTACTTC many TRBV20-1 TRBD2 TRBJ2-7
CASRGLVYEQYF TGTGCCAGCAGAGGACTAGTCTACGAGCAGTACTTC many TRBV6-2/TRBV6-3 TRBD2 TRBJ2-7
CAIRPDRAGNTIYF TGTGCCATCAGACCGGACAGGGCCGGAAACACCATATATTTT many TRBV10-3 TRBD1 TRBJ1-3
CASSGDSIAGTGELFF TGTGCCAGCAGTGGTGACAGCATCGCGGGCACCGGGGAGCTGTTTTTT many TRBV6-1 - TRBJ2-2
CASSPYRNTEAFF TGTGCCAGCAGCCCCTACCGAAACACTGAAGCTTTCTTT many TRBV2 - TRBJ1-1
CASSFAYTEAFF TGTGCCAGCAGCTTCGCATACACTGAAGCTTTCTTT few TRBV7-9 - TRBJ1-1
CASSRAGEENIQYF TGTGCCAGCAGCCGAGCGGGCGAAGAAAACATTCAGTACTTC - TRBV7-2 - TRBJ2-4
CASSLEQSGANVLTF TGTGCCAGCAGTTTAGAGCAATCTGGGGCCAACGTCCTGACTTTC many TRBV27 - TRBJ2-6
CASGTGDTGELFF TGCGCCAGCGGGACAGGGGACACCGGGGAGCTGTTTTTT many TRBV5-1 TRBD1 TRBJ2-2
CASGRGYTF TGTGCCAGCGGGCGGGGCTACACCTTC - TRBV12-3/TRBV12-4 - TRBJ1-2
CASSYLSEGTQETQYF TGTGCCAGCAGCTACCTTAGCGAAGGGACACAAGAGACCCAGTACTTC - TRBV13 - TRBJ2-5
CASSPGLAANIQYF TGCGCCAGCAGCCCGGGACTAGCCGCCAACATTCAGTACTTC - TRBV5-1 TRBD2 TRBJ2-4
CASSLGTGTGYGYTF TGTGCCAGCAGTTTGGGGACAGGGACGGGATATGGCTACACCTTC - TRBV28 TRBD1 TRBJ1-2
CASSWYAYQETQYF TGTGCCAGCTCTTGGTACGCCTACCAAGAGACCCAGTACTTC many TRBV18 - TRBJ2-5
CSANPFSGTGGGGETQYF TGCAGTGCTAACCCTTTCTCCGGGACAGGGGGCGGCGGAGAGACCCAGTACTTC few TRBV20-1 TRBD1 TRBJ2-5
CASSVFGRGAFF TGTGCCAGCAGTGTTTTCGGGCGGGGAGCTTTCTTT - TRBV6-1 - TRBJ1-1